The clone carrying this T cell receptor beta chain was seen only a few times. The antigen is unknown. The time point: newly diagnosed GD, antithyroid drugs for less than 3 months. Researchers made the TCR library from RNA that was extracted from PBMCs. Roughly 10-milliliter peripheral blood samples went into EDTA tubes. This sample is part of a study of regulatory T cells in long-lasting Graves disease. Broader study findings: Preferential use of TRBV28, TRBJ1-2 and TRBJ2-5 was seen in persistent disease.

For TCR beta, libraries came from iRepertoire HTBI primers and Arm-PCR of CDR3 regions. MiXCR, run by TCRdb on the multiplex PCR reads, gives a single entry per CDR3 protein. The sample has some 500,000 distinct CDR3 sequences, about 16% seen once. From germline, CDR1 is DFQATT and CDR2 SNEGSKA (reference sequence). CDR3 length: 12 residues. V gave up 4 bases and J gave up 2 bases, with 8 bases separating them. The sample was also linked to a second study, of T cells in Graves' hyperthyroidism and ophthalmopathy. That source adds: During a first-round RT-PCR of the TCR CDR3, the HTBI primer set was used. Stable hyperthyroidism was told apart from ophthalmopathy by a model built on 13 V-J features.

This clonotype was obtained from a middle-aged woman with Graves disease. V gene TRBV20-1 combines with J gene TRBJ1-1, with unresolved D. The specimen was peripheral blood mononuclear cells (PBMCs), collected at new diagnosis, from a patient treated with antithyroid drugs. CDR3 nucleotides: TGCAGTGCTAACGGGGTAAACACTGAAGCTTTCTTT. Amino acids: CSANGVNTEAFF.